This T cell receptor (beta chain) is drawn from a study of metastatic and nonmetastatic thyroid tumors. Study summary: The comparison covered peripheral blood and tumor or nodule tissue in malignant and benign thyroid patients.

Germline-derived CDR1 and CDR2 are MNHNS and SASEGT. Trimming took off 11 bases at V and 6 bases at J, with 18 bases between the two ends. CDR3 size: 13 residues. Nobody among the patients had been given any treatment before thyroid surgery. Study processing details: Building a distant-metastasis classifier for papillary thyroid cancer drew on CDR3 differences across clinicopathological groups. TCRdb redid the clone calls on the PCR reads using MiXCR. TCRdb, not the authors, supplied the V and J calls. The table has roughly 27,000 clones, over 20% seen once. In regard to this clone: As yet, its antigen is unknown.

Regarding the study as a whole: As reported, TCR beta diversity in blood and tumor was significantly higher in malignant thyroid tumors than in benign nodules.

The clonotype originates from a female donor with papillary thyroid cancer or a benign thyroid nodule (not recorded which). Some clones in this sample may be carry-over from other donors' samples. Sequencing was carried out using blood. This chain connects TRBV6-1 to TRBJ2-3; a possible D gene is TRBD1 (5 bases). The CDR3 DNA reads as TGTGCCTCCATACAAGGGGATTATGATACGCAGTATTTT. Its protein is CASIQGDYDTQYF.